The 30 T cell receptor beta chains presented below share a single source sample, sequenced in a study of blood T cells in healthy people across ages. Together with a sample-barcoded 5' primer, a J-beta primer mix was included in a second PCR lasting roughly 6 to 12 cycles. TCRdb itself ran the 5' RACE reads through MiXCR, one entry per CDR3 protein. The table has about 620,000 distinct CDR3 sequences, around 21% seen once; the top ten hold under 4%. Sequencing used blood. All receptors derive from an older man in good health.

As concerns this clonotype: One junction end disagrees with the germline gene, perhaps due to a read error. This chain uses TRBV3-1 with TRBJ2-1; TRBD2 matches 10 bases. The germline V gene has CDR1 LGHDT and CDR2 YNNKEL (reference sequence). The CDR3 is 17 amino acids. The CDR3 here is CASSQGTGTSVYNGQFF. CDR3 sequence (DNA): TGTGCCAGCAGCCAAGGGACCGGGACTAGCGTCTACAATGGGCAGTTCTTC.

This clonotype has more than one count but fewer than ten. The chain carries TRBV15 and TRBJ2-5; no firm D call. The DNA end is a closer match to TRBJ2-7, so the J assignment may be wrong. Germline assignment: CDR1 LNHNV and CDR2 YYDKDF (reference sequence). The CDR3 covers 13 residues. CDR3 region: CATSRDVVYEQYF. The CDR3 DNA reads as TGTGCCACCAGCAGAGATGTGGTTTACGAGCAGTACTTC.

This clonotype was recorded a few times. The chain joins TRBV5-8 to TRBJ2-1; D is uncertain. The CDR3 length is 14 residues. Trimming removed 2 bases from V and 1 base from J, with 7 bases in between. The germline V gene has CDR1 SGHTS and CDR2 YDEGEE. The CDR3 reads CASSFSASYNEQFF. The CDR3, as DNA: TGTGCCAGCAGCTTTTCCGCGTCCTACAATGAGCAGTTCTTC.

CDR3 bases: TGCAGCGTTGAACCTCTAGCGGGGAGAGTCGATACGCAGTATTTT. Translated: CSVEPLAGRVDTQYF. The V call is TRBV29-1, the J call TRBJ2-3; 9 bases align to TRBD2. The CDR3 is made up of 15 amino acids. Trimming removed 2 bases from V and 6 bases from J; junction bases left unmatched: 9. The germline gives CDR1 SQVTM, CDR2 ANQGSEA.

The V gene is TRBV9, the J gene TRBJ2-3; 10 nucleotides match TRBD2. Trimming took 4 bases from V and 2 from J; bases not matched to a gene: 7. The CDR3 has 16 residues. Germline assignment: CDR1 SGDLS and CDR2 YYNGEE. CDR3 residues: CASSFIAGGLTDTQYF. The CDR3 DNA reads TGTGCCAGCAGCTTTATAGCGGGGGGTCTCACAGATACGCAGTATTTT. The variable domain in full, with the rest retrieved from reference TRBV9 and TRBJ2-3, is DSGVTQTPKHLITATGQRVTLRCSPRSGDLSVYWYQQSLDQGLQFLIQYYNGEERAKGNILERFSAQQFPDLHSELNLSSLELGDSALYFCASSFIAGGLTDTQYFGPGTRLTVL.

The gene calls are TRBV5-5 and TRBJ2-2; D call uncertain. The CDR3 is made up of 15 amino acids. Germline V gene sequence: CDR1 SGHKS, CDR2 YYEKEE (reference sequence). V lost 0 bases to trimming and J lost 3 bases, with 9 bases between them. DNA of the CDR3: TGTGCCAGCAGCTTGGGTTACGGGTACACCGGGGAGCTGTTTTTT. Translating gives CASSLGYGYTGELFF.

The chain links TRBV7-9 to TRBJ2-5, with D perhaps matching TRBD2 (6 bases). The V end was cut by 7 bases, the J end by 5 bases, with 11 bases between. The CDR3 totals 12 residues. Germline V CDR1 and CDR2: SEHNR, FQNEAQ (reference sequence). The CDR3 sequence: CASIAGRETQYF. DNA of the CDR3: TGTGCCAGCATCGCGGGGCGGGAGACCCAGTACTTC.

The genes are TRBV2 and TRBJ2-1, with 8 bases identical to TRBD2. With 4 bases clipped from V and 8 bases from J, the junction kept 13 bases outside the gene matches. The CDR3 has 16 residues. Germline assignment: CDR1 SNHLY and CDR2 FYNNEI. The CDR3 loop is CASSASSGIEGDEQFF. The CDR3 DNA is TGTGCCAGCAGTGCCAGTAGCGGGATAGAAGGGGATGAGCAGTTCTTC.

This clonotype was found a few times. The chain is built from TRBV6-1 and TRBJ2-7, with TRBD2 matching over 7 bases. V was clipped by 2 bases and J by 3 bases; unmatched bases: 10. Looked up from germline, CDR1 is MNHNS and CDR2 is SASEGT. The CDR3 is 16 amino acids. The CDR3 bases are TGTGCCAGCAGTGAATCGGGCGGGAGCTTGTACTACGAGCAGTACTTC. This translates into CASSESGGSLYYEQYF.

The chain combines TRBV20-1 with TRBJ2-1; TRBD2 agrees at 7 bases. The CDR3 runs to 12 residues. V shed 5 bases, J shed 10 bases, and the junction held 8 bases outside the gene matches. Germline CDR1 is DFQATT and CDR2 is SNEGSKA (reference sequence). The CDR3 nucleotides read TGCAGTGCTTCTACTAGCGAAAGGGAGCAGTTCTTC. This gives the protein CSASTSEREQFF.

This clonotype was recorded a few times. This sequence joins TRBV10-3 and TRBJ2-5, with D perhaps being TRBD1 or TRBD2 (5 bases each). The CDR3 has 16 residues. The V gene's germline CDR1 is ENHRY and CDR2 SYGVKD. Trimming left V 0 bases short and J 5 bases short, with 16 bases between. This CDR3 is CAISESSGAGGETQYF. CDR3 coding DNA: TGTGCCATCAGTGAGTCTTCCGGGGCCGGTGGGGAGACCCAGTACTTC.

The V gene is TRBV5-1, the J gene TRBJ1-4; D is ambiguous. The CDR3 is 14 residues long. From germline, CDR1 is SGHRS and CDR2 YFSETQ. V lost 0 bases and J lost 8, with 11 bases in between. The chain's CDR3 is CASSLARGGEKLFF. As DNA, the CDR3 is TGCGCCAGCAGCTTGGCCCGGGGAGGCGAAAAACTGTTTTTT.

This clonotype was seen a handful of times. The junction and the germline gene differ at one end; a read error may be behind it. The gene calls are TRBV5-6 and TRBJ2-4, with D hard to call. The CDR3 runs 16 residues. Germline CDR1 SGHDT, CDR2 YYEEEE. The CDR3 sequence: CANSRRLSKAKNIQYF. The CDR3 DNA reads as TGTGCCAACAGCCGACGTTTAAGTAAAGCCAAAAACATTCAGTACTTC.

The chain uses TRBV5-5 and TRBJ2-7; 8 nucleotides agree with TRBD2. The CDR3 is 15 amino acids. The V segment lost 1 base and the J segment 2 bases; nucleotides outside the gene matches: 5. CDR1 is SGHKS, CDR2 YYEKEE, per germline (reference sequence). CDR3 bases: TGTGCCAGCAGCTTGTCTGCGGGAGGTCCCTACGAGCAGTACTTC. Translating it yields CASSLSAGGPYEQYF. The whole variable domain, remainder taken from reference TRBV5-5 and TRBJ2-7, is DAGVTQSPTHLIKTRGQQVTLRCSPISGHKSVSWYQQVLGQGPQFIFQYYEKEERGRGNFPDRFSARQFPNYSSELNVNALLLGDSALYLCASSLSAGGPYEQYFGPGTRLTVT.

The chain is built from TRBV19 and TRBJ2-7; 13 nucleotides match TRBD2. CDR3 length equals 16 residues. CDR1 and CDR2 (germline): LNHDA, SQIVND (reference sequence). With 8 bases clipped from V and 0 bases from J, the junction kept 7 bases outside the gene matches. CDR3 DNA: TGTGCCAGTGGTCGGACTAGCGGGGGAATCTCCTACGAGCAGTACTTC. Translation: CASGRTSGGISYEQYF.

The gene calls are TRBV12-3 or TRBV12-4 and TRBJ1-1; no clear D. Trimming pared 4 bases from V and 7 bases from J, leaving 10 bases between. The length of the CDR3 is 12 residues. The CDR3 spells CASSSHGNEAFF. The CDR3 coding sequence is TGTGCCAGCAGTTCCCACGGTAATGAAGCTTTCTTT.

The rearrangement joins TRBV5-1 to TRBJ2-7; 7 bases match TRBD1. This CDR3 has 15 amino acids. CDR1 SGHRS and CDR2 YFSETQ come from the germline V gene. The J segment lost 2 bases and the V segment lost 2 bases, leaving 7 bases of the junction unmatched. The CDR3 sequence: CASSFEGGSTYEQYF. CDR3 nucleotide sequence: TGCGCCAGCAGCTTCGAAGGGGGCAGTACCTACGAGCAGTACTTC.

J is TRBJ2-7 and V is TRBV20-1, with 9 bases identical to TRBD1. This CDR3 has 11 amino acids. With V trimmed by 7 bases and J by 3 bases, 1 base remained unmatched. Germline V gene sequence: CDR1 DFQATT, CDR2 SNEGSKA (reference sequence). This chain's CDR3 is CSGQGDYEQYF. In DNA, the CDR3 is TGCAGTGGACAGGGGGACTACGAGCAGTACTTC.

This clonotype has only a few counts. This chain uses TRBV29-1 with TRBJ2-3, with D uncertain. Germline loops: CDR1 SQVTM, CDR2 ANQGSEA. CDR3 length: 12 residues. Trimming pared 8 bases from V and 4 bases from J, leaving 13 bases between. The CDR3 sequence is CSIKEGPDTQYF. CDR3 sequence (DNA): TGCAGCATCAAGGAAGGCCCAGATACGCAGTATTTT.

This clonotype was counted at least ten times. The chain employs TRBV6-5 and TRBJ2-1; D is uncertain. Looked up from germline, CDR1 is MNHEY and CDR2 is SVGAGI. CDR3 length: 11 amino acids. Trimming left V 5 bases short and J 8 bases short, with 7 bases between. CDR3 loop: CASSALDEQFF. The DNA of the CDR3 is TGTGCCAGCAGTGCCCTTGATGAGCAGTTCTTC.

This clonotype occurred a few times. The rearrangement joins TRBV20-1 to TRBJ2-3; D uncertain. The CDR3 sequence is 14 residues long. V lost 0 bases and J 1 base, leaving 8 bases between the germline ends. CDR1 DFQATT and CDR2 SNEGSKA come from the germline V gene (reference sequence). CDR3 protein: CSARDAARTDTQYF. In nucleotides, the CDR3 is TGCAGTGCTAGAGATGCAGCCCGCACAGATACGCAGTATTTT.

The chain carries TRBV9 and TRBJ2-1; D is possibly TRBD1 or TRBD2 (5 bases each). There are 16 residues in the CDR3. V was trimmed by 0 bases and J by 0 bases, leaving 10 bases between them. CDR1 and CDR2 (germline): SGDLS, YYNGEE. The CDR3, as DNA: TGTGCCAGCAGCGTAGAAGGGGACCCCTCCTACAATGAGCAGTTCTTC. Its protein is CASSVEGDPSYNEQFF. The whole variable domain, filled in from reference TRBV9 and TRBJ2-1, reads DSGVTQTPKHLITATGQRVTLRCSPRSGDLSVYWYQQSLDQGLQFLIQYYNGEERAKGNILERFSAQQFPDLHSELNLSSLELGDSALYFCASSVEGDPSYNEQFFGPGTRLTVL.

This clonotype was detected ten times or more. The chain uses TRBV7-2 and TRBJ2-2; D call uncertain. Germline values: CDR1 SGHTA, CDR2 FQGNSA. The CDR3 consists of 15 residues. V was shortened by 1 base and J by 4 bases, with 10 bases between the two germline ends. CDR3 residues: CASSLVGPRTGELFF. The CDR3 coding sequence is TGTGCCAGCAGCTTAGTCGGGCCCCGCACCGGGGAGCTGTTTTTT.

This clonotype came up a few times. The CDR3 spells CATSDSGQAKETQYF. CDR3 sequence (DNA): TGTGCCACCAGTGATTCCGGACAGGCGAAAGAGACCCAGTACTTC. V is TRBV24-1 and J is TRBJ2-1; 7 positions agree with TRBD1. The J call may not be correct, given that the DNA end is closer to TRBJ2-5. This CDR3 is built from 15 residues. The germline V gene has CDR1 KGHDR and CDR2 SFDVKD.

The V call is TRBV20-1, the J call TRBJ2-5; no reliable D call. CDR1 is DFQATT, CDR2 SNEGSKA, per germline (reference sequence). Between the trimmed V and J ends, which lost 6 bases and 5 bases, there was a span of 22 bases. The CDR3 runs 15 residues. The CDR3 DNA sequence: TGCAGTGCAAATATTGGAGCTACACGGGTGGAGACCCAGTACTTC. Residues: CSANIGATRVETQYF.

At least ten counts were recorded for this clonotype. The chain joins TRBV11-2 to TRBJ2-7, with TRBD2 matching 13 bases. The germline V gene encodes CDR1 SGHAT and CDR2 FQNNGV. J gave up 2 bases and V 5 bases, and 9 bases lay outside the gene matches. The CDR3 is made up of 17 amino acids. CDR3 amino acids: CASSVGLAGVFAYEQYF. CDR3 sequence (DNA): TGTGCCAGCAGCGTAGGACTAGCGGGAGTGTTCGCCTACGAGCAGTACTTC. Full variable domain (remainder filled in from reference TRBV11-2 and TRBJ2-7): EAGVAQSPRYKIIEKRQSVAFWCNPISGHATLYWYQQILGQGPKLLIQFQNNGVVDDSQLPKDRFSAERLKGVDSTLKIQPAKLEDSAVYLCASSVGLAGVFAYEQYFGPGTRLTVT.

This clonotype was seen a handful of times. The chain recombines TRBV9 with TRBJ2-3; 9 bases are shared with TRBD2. Germline V gives CDR1 SGDLS, CDR2 YYNGEE. With 1 base clipped from V and 8 bases from J, the junction kept 8 bases outside the gene matches. CDR3 length: 15 amino acids. The CDR3 is CASSVLSSGGITQYF. Written as DNA, the CDR3 is TGTGCCAGCAGCGTATTAAGTAGCGGGGGTATTACGCAGTATTTT.

This chain connects TRBV20-1 to TRBJ2-5; D may be TRBD2 (5 bases). Near its end, the DNA agrees better with TRBJ2-1, so the J call may be wrong. CDR3 length: 11 amino acids. CDR1 and CDR2 from the germline V gene are DFQATT and SNEGSKA (reference sequence). The CDR3 coding sequence is TGCAGTGCCCCCGGGGTGGATGAGCAGTTCTTC. Its protein is CSAPGVDEQFF.

This clonotype was seen at least ten times. This chain uses TRBV18 with TRBJ2-5; D is undetermined. V lost 2 bases and J 5 bases, leaving 9 bases between the germline ends. Germline values: CDR1 KGHSH, CDR2 LQKENI. CDR3 size: 13 residues. CDR3 DNA: TGTGCCAGCTCACCAGGACCTCTGGAGACCCAGTACTTC. It codes for CASSPGPLETQYF.

J is TRBJ2-3 and V is TRBV7-3, with D possibly TRBD2 on 6 matching bases. The ends were cut back, 2 bases at V and 4 bases at J, with 10 bases in the middle. The CDR3 is made up of 14 amino acids. Germline assignment: CDR1 SGHTA and CDR2 FQGTGA. DNA of the CDR3: TGTGCCAGCAGCTTAGGGGGGATTTCAGATACGCAGTATTTT. It translates to CASSLGGISDTQYF.